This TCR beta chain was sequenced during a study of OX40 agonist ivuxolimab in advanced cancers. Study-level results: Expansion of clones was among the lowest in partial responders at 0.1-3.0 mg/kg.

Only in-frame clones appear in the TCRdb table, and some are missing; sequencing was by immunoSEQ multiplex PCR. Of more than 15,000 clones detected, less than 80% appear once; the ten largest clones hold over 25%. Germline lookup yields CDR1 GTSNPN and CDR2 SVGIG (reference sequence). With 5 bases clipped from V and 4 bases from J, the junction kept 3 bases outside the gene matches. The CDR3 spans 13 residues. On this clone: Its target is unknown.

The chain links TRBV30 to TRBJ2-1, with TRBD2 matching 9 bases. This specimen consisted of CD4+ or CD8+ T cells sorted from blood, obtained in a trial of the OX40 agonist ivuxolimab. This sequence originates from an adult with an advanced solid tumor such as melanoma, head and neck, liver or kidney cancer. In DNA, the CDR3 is TGTGCCTGGGAGCGGGGGGAATACAATGAGCAGTTCTTC. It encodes CAWERGEYNEQFF.